Presented here are 21 T cell receptor beta chains from one specimen sequenced in a study of blood T cells in healthy people across ages. A second roughly 7 to 11 cycle PCR used barcoded and J-beta primers. One entry per CDR3 protein results from TCRdb running MiXCR on the 5' RACE reads. The sample shows more than 1,400,000 distinct CDR3 sequences, 42% of them seen only once. Sequenced input: blood. These receptors were taken from a young woman in good health.

This clonotype has a handful of counts. The V gene is TRBV6-1, the J gene TRBJ2-1; 12 bases fit TRBD2. After removal of 7 bases from V and 10 bases from J, the junction contained 11 bases not matched to a gene. This CDR3 comprises 15 residues. Germline assignment: CDR1 MNHNS and CDR2 SASEGT. CDR3 protein: CASTYTGTSGFEQFF. CDR3 coding DNA: TGTGCCAGCACTTATACGGGGACTAGCGGGTTCGAGCAGTTCTTC.

The chain combines TRBV27 with TRBJ2-7, with D tentatively TRBD1 (6 bases). The CDR3 covers 17 residues. The V end was cut by 4 bases, the J end by 0 bases, with 19 bases between. The germline V gene encodes CDR1 MNHEY and CDR2 SMNVEV (reference sequence). The CDR3 region has the DNA TGTGCCAGCAGTTACCTTGTAGGGGACACCCGCTCCTACGAGCAGTACTTC. Translating gives CASSYLVGDTRSYEQYF.

The J gene is TRBJ2-5, the V gene TRBV6-1; perhaps TRBD1 as D (6 bases). Between the trimmed V and J ends, which lost 2 bases and 5 bases, there was a span of 12 bases. The CDR3 consists of 14 residues. Germline V gene lookup returns CDR1 MNHNS and CDR2 SASEGT. In DNA, the CDR3 is TGTGCCAGCAGTGAATTGGCAGGGGTGGAGACCCAGTACTTC. This encodes CASSELAGVETQYF.

J is TRBJ2-1 and V is TRBV28; no reliable D call. CDR3 length: 15 amino acids. Trimming took off 1 base at V and 2 bases at J, with 9 bases between the two ends. Per the germline V gene, CDR1 is MDHEN and CDR2 is SYDVKM. CDR3 residues: CASSLLGRTYNEQFF. For the CDR3, the DNA is TGTGCCAGCAGTTTATTAGGCAGAACCTACAATGAGCAGTTCTTC. Together with reference TRBV28 and TRBJ2-1, the CDR3 gives the full variable domain: DVKVTQSSRYLVKRTGEKVFLECVQDMDHENMFWYRQDPGLGLRLIYFSYDVKMKEKGDIPEGYSVSREKKERFSLILESASTNQTSMYLCASSLLGRTYNEQFFGPGTRLTVL.

The chain recombines TRBV20-1 with TRBJ2-5; 8 nucleotides match TRBD1. CDR3 length: 15 amino acids. V lost 0 bases and J lost 3; bases outside the gene matches: 6. The germline CDR1 and CDR2 sequences are DFQATT and SNEGSKA (reference sequence). CDR3 bases: TGCAGTGCTAGAGATCTGGGGACAGGAAAAGAGACCCAGTACTTC. Its protein product is CSARDLGTGKETQYF.

This clonotype showed up just a few times. V is TRBV7-2 and J is TRBJ2-5; 9 bases are shared with TRBD2. V dropped 0 bases and J dropped 5; count of bases not matched to a gene: 4. The CDR3 is made up of 15 amino acids. CDR1 is SGHTA, CDR2 FQGNSA, per germline. For the CDR3, the DNA is TGTGCCAGCAGCTTAGCGGGACTAGCTACGGAGACCCAGTACTTC. It encodes CASSLAGLATETQYF.

The V and J genes are TRBV27 and TRBJ2-4; D possibly corresponds to TRBD1 (7 bases). Trimming took off 6 bases at V and 0 bases at J, with 21 bases between the two ends. The CDR3 is made up of 18 amino acids. Germline V gene sequence: CDR1 MNHEY, CDR2 SMNVEV (reference sequence). This chain's CDR3 is CASRTTSRGVLAKNIQYF. CDR3 DNA sequence: TGTGCCAGCAGAACAACATCCAGGGGGGTACTAGCCAAAAACATTCAGTACTTC.

J is TRBJ2-1 and V is TRBV2, with TRBD2 matching 10 bases. With 2 bases clipped from V and 7 bases from J, the junction kept 5 bases outside the gene matches. CDR1 and CDR2 (germline): SNHLY, FYNNEI. This CDR3 spans 15 amino acids. CDR3 sequence: CASSESSGSINEQFF. DNA for the CDR3: TGTGCCAGCAGTGAATCTAGCGGGAGTATAAATGAGCAGTTCTTC.

The rearrangement links TRBV25-1 to TRBJ1-1, with D maybe TRBD1 (5 bases). The CDR3 consists of 14 residues. Trimming left V 4 bases short and J 1 base short, with 10 bases between. CDR1 and CDR2 (germline): MGHDK, SYGVNS. CDR3 loop: CASSVSGANTEAFF. In DNA form, the CDR3 reads TGTGCCAGCAGTGTTAGCGGGGCGAACACTGAAGCTTTCTTT.

The rearrangement links TRBV20-1 to TRBJ2-7; 10 bases are a match to TRBD1. The CDR3 extends over 14 amino acids. The germline V gene encodes CDR1 DFQATT and CDR2 SNEGSKA (reference sequence). The V and J ends lost 7 bases and 5 bases, in that order; junction bases with no gene match: 11. In DNA form, the CDR3 reads TGCAGTGTCCCCCCGGGACAGGGGTCGCACGAGCAGTACTTC. This translates into CSVPPGQGSHEQYF.

V gene TRBV20-1 combines with J gene TRBJ2-7, with D possibly TRBD2 on 7 matching bases. Looked up from germline, CDR1 is DFQATT and CDR2 is SNEGSKA (reference sequence). Trimming shortened V by 6 bases and J by 3 bases, and 21 bases separated the two germline ends. This CDR3 spans 15 amino acids. The CDR3 DNA is TGCAGTGCCTCGCCACCCGGGGGGCCTATCTACGAGCAGTACTTC. The encoded protein is CSASPPGGPIYEQYF.

The rearrangement joins TRBV28 to TRBJ1-6; D is undetermined. The CDR3 is made up of 13 amino acids. Germline loops: CDR1 MDHEN, CDR2 SYDVKM. The CDR3 DNA follows: TGTGTCACCGAGAGCTCCTATAATTCACCCCTCCACTTT. Residues: CVTESSYNSPLHF.

Only one count was recorded for this clonotype. The chain couples TRBV20-1 to TRBJ2-7, with D perhaps matching TRBD1 or TRBD2 (6 bases each). CDR1 and CDR2 (germline): DFQATT, SNEGSKA (reference sequence). The CDR3 extends over 13 amino acids. Trimming shortened V by 3 bases and J by 3 bases, and 12 bases separated the two germline ends. The CDR3, as DNA: TGCAGTGCTAGGAGGGGGGTTGGCTACGAGCAGTACTTC. Translation: CSARRGVGYEQYF.

This chain connects TRBV6-5 to TRBJ2-7, with a weak D call TRBD1 (6 bases). Germline CDR1 MNHEY, CDR2 SVGAGI. Trimming shortened V by 5 bases and J by 3 bases, and 23 bases separated the two germline ends. This CDR3 spans 17 amino acids. The CDR3 loop is CASSVSSTGTLSYEQYF. CDR3 sequence (DNA): TGTGCCAGCAGTGTATCGAGTACCGGGACACTAAGCTACGAGCAGTACTTC.

The chain links TRBV24-1 to TRBJ2-4; either TRBD1 or TRBD2 may supply D (5 bases each). The better agreement between TRBJ2-7 and the DNA end casts doubt on the J call. Per germline, CDR1 KGHDR and CDR2 SFDVKD. The CDR3 loop spans 15 amino acids. The CDR3 nucleotides are TGTGCCACCAGTGATTTCCGGGACGGGGCGAACGAGCAGTACTTC. Translation gives CATSDFRDGANEQYF.

This clonotype was counted a few times. The rearrangement joins TRBV12-3 or TRBV12-4 to TRBJ2-1; 9 bases line up with TRBD2. The V gene end was trimmed by 1 base and the J gene end by 10 bases; junction bases not matched to a gene: 11. The CDR3 extends over 16 amino acids. CDR3 amino acids: CASSLGVSGSSHEQFF. CDR3 in DNA: TGTGCCAGCAGTTTAGGTGTTAGCGGGAGTTCCCACGAGCAGTTCTTC.

This clonotype was seen only a few times. This chain links TRBV28 with TRBJ2-1, with a tentative D call TRBD2 (6 bases). Per germline, CDR1 MDHEN and CDR2 SYDVKM. Trimming took off 5 bases at V and 2 bases at J, with 13 bases between the two ends. The CDR3 has 15 amino acids. Here the CDR3 DNA reads TGTGCCAGCAGTACCGGGACTGCCACCTACAATGAGCAGTTCTTC. As protein: CASSTGTATYNEQFF.

This clonotype has only a few counts. This chain connects TRBV20-1 to TRBJ1-5, with TRBD1 as a possible D gene (6 bases). Germline assignment: CDR1 DFQATT and CDR2 SNEGSKA (reference sequence). The CDR3 loop spans 15 amino acids. V was cut by 6 bases and J by 1 base, with 16 bases left in between. For the CDR3, the DNA is TGCAGTGCCCCGTGGGGGGGCGGAAGCAATCAGCCCCAGCATTTT. The encoded protein is CSAPWGGGSNQPQHF.

This clonotype was counted at least ten times. The gene calls are TRBV13 and TRBJ2-4; D unresolved. Germline V gene data show CDR1 as PRHDT and CDR2 as FYEKMQ (reference sequence). The CDR3 sequence is 17 residues long. Trimming removed 2 bases at V and 0 bases at J, with 14 bases between. In DNA, the CDR3 is TGTGCCAGCAGCTTAAGAGAAGGCCGCCTAGCCAAAAACATTCAGTACTTC. This codes for CASSLREGRLAKNIQYF.

The table lists this clonotype with a count of one. V and J are TRBV5-6 and TRBJ2-3, with D possibly being TRBD2 (5 bases). The V gene's germline CDR1 is SGHDT and CDR2 YYEEEE. CDR3 length equals 17 residues. V lost 4 bases and J lost 2, with 20 bases in between. This CDR3 is CASSPFGLSLSTDTQYF. In DNA form, the CDR3 reads TGTGCCAGCAGCCCTTTCGGACTTAGCCTTTCCACAGATACGCAGTATTTT.

The chain has TRBV12-3 or TRBV12-4 and TRBJ1-1, with 7 bases identical to TRBD1. The CDR3 length is 14 residues. The trim removed 6 bases at V and 1 base at J, leaving 5 bases unmatched. The CDR3 is CASRPDRTNTEAFF. The CDR3 bases are TGTGCCAGCAGACCGGACAGGACGAACACTGAAGCTTTCTTT.